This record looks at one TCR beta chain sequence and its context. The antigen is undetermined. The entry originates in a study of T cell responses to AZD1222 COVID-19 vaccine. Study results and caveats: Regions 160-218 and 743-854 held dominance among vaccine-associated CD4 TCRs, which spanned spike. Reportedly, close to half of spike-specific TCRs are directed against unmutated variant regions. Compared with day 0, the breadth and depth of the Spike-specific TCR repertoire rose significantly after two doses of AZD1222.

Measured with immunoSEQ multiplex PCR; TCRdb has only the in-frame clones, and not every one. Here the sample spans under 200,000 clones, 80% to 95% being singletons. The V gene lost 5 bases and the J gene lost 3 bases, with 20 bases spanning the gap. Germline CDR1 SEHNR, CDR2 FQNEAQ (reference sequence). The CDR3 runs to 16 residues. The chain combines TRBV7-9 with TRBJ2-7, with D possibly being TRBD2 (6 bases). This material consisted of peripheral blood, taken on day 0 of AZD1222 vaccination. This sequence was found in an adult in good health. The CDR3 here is CASSAVRGEAYYEQYF. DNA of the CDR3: TGTGCCAGCAGCGCGGTGAGAGGGGAGGCCTACTACGAGCAGTACTTC.